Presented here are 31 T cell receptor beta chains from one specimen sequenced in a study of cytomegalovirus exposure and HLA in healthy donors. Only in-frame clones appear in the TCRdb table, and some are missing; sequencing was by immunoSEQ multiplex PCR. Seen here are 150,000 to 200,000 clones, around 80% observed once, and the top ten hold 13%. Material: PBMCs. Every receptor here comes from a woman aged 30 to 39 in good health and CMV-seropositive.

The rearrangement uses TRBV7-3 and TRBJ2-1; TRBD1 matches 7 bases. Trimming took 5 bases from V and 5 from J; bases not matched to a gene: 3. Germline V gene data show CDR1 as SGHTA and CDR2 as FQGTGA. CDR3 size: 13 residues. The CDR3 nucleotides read TGTGCCAGCAGCCGGGACAGAGACAATGAGCAGTTCTTC. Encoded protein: CASSRDRDNEQFF.

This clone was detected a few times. The CDR3 here is CASSPELHGYTF. The DNA for the CDR3 is TGTGCCAGCAGCCCGGAGCTCCATGGCTACACCTTC. The genes are TRBV5-5 and TRBJ1-2; no firm D call. CDR1 is SGHKS, CDR2 YYEKEE, per germline (reference sequence). Trimming cost V 4 bases and J 6 bases, with 10 bases left between them. The CDR3 sequence is 12 residues long.

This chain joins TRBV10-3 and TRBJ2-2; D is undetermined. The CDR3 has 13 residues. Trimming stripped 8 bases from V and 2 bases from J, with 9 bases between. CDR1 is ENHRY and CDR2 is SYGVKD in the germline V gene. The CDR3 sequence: CAISQINTGELFF. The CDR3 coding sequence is TGTGCCATCTCACAGATCAACACCGGGGAGCTGTTTTTT.

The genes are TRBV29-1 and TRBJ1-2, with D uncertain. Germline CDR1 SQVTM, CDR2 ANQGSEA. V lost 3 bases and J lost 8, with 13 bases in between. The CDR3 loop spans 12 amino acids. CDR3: CSVDEGGYGYTF. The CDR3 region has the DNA TGCAGCGTTGATGAGGGTGGGTACGGCTACACCTTC.

The CDR3 DNA reads TGTGCCAGCAGGGAGTTTGGCACTGAAGCTTTCTTT. Its translation: CASREFGTEAFF. The gene calls are TRBV28 and TRBJ1-1; D is uncertain. The CDR3 is made up of 12 amino acids. Germline CDR1 and CDR2: MDHEN and SYDVKM. The germline V and J ends were trimmed by 6 bases and 4 bases, with 9 bases remaining between them.

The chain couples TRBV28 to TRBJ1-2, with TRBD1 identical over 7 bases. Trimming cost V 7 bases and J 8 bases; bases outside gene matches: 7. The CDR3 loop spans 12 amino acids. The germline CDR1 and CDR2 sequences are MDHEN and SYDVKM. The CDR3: CASTGTALGYTF. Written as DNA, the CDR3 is TGTGCCAGCACCGGGACAGCCCTCGGCTACACCTTC.

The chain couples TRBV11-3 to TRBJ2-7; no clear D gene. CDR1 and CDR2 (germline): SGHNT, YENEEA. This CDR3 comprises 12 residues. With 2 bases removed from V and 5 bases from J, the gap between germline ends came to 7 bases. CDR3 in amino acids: CASSLTGDEQYF. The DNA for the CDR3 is TGTGCCAGCAGCTTAACTGGAGACGAGCAGTACTTC.

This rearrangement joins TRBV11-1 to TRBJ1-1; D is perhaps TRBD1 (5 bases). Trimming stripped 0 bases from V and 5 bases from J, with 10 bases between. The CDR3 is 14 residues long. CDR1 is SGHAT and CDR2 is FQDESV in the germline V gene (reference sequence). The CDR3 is CASSLAGRATEAFF. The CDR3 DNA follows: TGTGCCAGCAGCTTAGCGGGCAGGGCAACTGAAGCTTTCTTT.

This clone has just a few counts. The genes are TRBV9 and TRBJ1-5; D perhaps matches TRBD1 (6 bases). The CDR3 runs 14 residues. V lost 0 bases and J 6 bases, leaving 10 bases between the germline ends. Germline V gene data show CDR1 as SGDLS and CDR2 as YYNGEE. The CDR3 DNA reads TGTGCCAGCAGCGTAGACAGGGCGAGTCAGCCCCAGCATTTT. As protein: CASSVDRASQPQHF.

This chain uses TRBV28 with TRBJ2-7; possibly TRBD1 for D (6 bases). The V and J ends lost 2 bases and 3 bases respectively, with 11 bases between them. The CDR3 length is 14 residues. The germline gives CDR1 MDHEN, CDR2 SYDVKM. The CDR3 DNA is TGTGCCAGCAGTTTAACTACAGGGTTCTACGAGCAGTACTTC. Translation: CASSLTTGFYEQYF.

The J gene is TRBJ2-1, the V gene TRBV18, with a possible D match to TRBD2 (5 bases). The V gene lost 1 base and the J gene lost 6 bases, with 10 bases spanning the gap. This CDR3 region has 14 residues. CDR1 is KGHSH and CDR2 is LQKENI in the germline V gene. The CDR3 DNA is TGTGCCAGCTCACCACTAGCTGCGGGCAATGAGCAGTTCTTC. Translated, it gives CASSPLAAGNEQFF.

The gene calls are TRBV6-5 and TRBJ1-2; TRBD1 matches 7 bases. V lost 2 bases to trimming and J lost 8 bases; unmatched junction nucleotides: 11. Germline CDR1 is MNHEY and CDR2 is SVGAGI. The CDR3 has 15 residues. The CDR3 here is CASSYTNRGERGYTF. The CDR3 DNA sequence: TGTGCCAGCAGTTACACAAACAGGGGAGAGAGGGGCTACACCTTC.

Here the CDR3 DNA reads TGTGCCAGCAGCTTCGTCACAACCCGCACAGATACGCAGTATTTT. This sequence encodes CASSFVTTRTDTQYF. The chain couples TRBV5-4 to TRBJ2-3; D gene unclear. The germline V gene encodes CDR1 SGHNT and CDR2 YYREEE (reference sequence). V lost 2 bases and J 1 base, leaving 11 bases between the germline ends. The CDR3 has 15 amino acids. The full variable domain, completed using reference TRBV5-4 and TRBJ2-3, is ETGVTQSPTHLIKTRGQQVTLRCSSQSGHNTVSWYQQALGQGPQFIFQYYREEENGRGNFPPRFSGLQFPNYSSELNVNALELDDSALYLCASSFVTTRTDTQYFGPGTRLTVL.

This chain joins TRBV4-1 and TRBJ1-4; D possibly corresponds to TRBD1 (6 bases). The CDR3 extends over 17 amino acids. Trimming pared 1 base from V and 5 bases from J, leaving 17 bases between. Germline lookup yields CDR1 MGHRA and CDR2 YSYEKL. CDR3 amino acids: CASSQGSRGRSNEKLFF. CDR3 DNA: TGCGCCAGCAGCCAAGGATCCAGGGGTCGGTCCAATGAAAAACTGTTTTTT.

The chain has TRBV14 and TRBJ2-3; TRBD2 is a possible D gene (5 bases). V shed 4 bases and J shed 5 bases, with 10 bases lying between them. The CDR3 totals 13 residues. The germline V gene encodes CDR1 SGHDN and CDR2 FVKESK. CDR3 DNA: TGTGCCAGCAGCCTGGACTTGGAAGATACGCAGTATTTT. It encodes CASSLDLEDTQYF.

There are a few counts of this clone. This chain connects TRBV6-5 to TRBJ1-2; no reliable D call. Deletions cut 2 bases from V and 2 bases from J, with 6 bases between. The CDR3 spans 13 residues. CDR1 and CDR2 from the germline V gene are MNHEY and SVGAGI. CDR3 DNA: TGTGCCAGCAGTTACACCGGGAACTATGGCTACACCTTC. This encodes CASSYTGNYGYTF.

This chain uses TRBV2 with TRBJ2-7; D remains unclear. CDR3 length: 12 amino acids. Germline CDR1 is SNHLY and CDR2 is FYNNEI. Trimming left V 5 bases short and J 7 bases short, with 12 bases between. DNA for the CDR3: TGTGCCAGCAGTCCGGATTCGGGTGAGCAGTACTTC. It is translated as CASSPDSGEQYF. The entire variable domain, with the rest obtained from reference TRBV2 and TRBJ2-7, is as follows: EPEVTQTPSHQVTQMGQEVILRCVPISNHLYFYWYRQILGQKVEFLVSFYNNEISEKSEIFDDQFSVERPDGSNFTLKIRSTKLEDSAMYFCASSPDSGEQYFGPGTRLTVT.

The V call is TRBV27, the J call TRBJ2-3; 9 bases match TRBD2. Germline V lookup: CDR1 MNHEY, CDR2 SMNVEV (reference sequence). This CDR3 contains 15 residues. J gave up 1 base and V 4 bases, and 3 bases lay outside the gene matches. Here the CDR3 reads CASSSRLAGTDTQYF. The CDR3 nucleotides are TGTGCCAGCAGTTCGCGACTAGCGGGCACAGATACGCAGTATTTT.

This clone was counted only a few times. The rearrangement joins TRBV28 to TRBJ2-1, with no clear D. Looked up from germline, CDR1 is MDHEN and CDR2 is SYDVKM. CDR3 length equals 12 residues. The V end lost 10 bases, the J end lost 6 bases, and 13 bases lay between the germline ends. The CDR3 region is CATMWSFNEQFF. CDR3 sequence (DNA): TGTGCCACCATGTGGAGTTTCAATGAGCAGTTCTTC.

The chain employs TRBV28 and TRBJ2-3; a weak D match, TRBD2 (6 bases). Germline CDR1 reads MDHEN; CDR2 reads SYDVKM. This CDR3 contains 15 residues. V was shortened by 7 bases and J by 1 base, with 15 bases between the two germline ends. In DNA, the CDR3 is TGTGCCAGCACCGCAAGGGGCGGGGGCACAGATACGCAGTATTTT. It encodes CASTARGGGTDTQYF.

CDR3 amino acids: CASSRMVGETQYF. The CDR3 DNA reads as TGTGCCAGCTCCAGGATGGTTGGGGAGACCCAGTACTTC. The chain is built from TRBV2 and TRBJ2-5, with D unresolved. CDR1 SNHLY and CDR2 FYNNEI come from the germline V gene. V lost 8 bases, J lost 5 bases, and 15 bases lay in between. CDR3 size: 13 residues.

CDR3 in DNA: TGTGCCAGCAGTCCCTCAGGAACAGGGTGGGACTATGGCTACACCTTC. It yields the protein CASSPSGTGWDYGYTF. The genes are TRBV27 and TRBJ1-2, with TRBD1 as a possible D gene (6 bases). Germline loops: CDR1 MNHEY, CDR2 SMNVEV (reference sequence). The germline V and J ends were trimmed by 5 bases and 3 bases, with 19 bases remaining between them. This CDR3 region has 16 residues.

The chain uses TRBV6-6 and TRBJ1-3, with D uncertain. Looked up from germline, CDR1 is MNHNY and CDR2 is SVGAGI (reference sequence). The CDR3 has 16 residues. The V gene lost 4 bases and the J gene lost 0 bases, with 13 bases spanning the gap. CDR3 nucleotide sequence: TGTGCCAGCAGTTCCCTTATAGGAGCCTCTGGAAACACCATATATTTT. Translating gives CASSSLIGASGNTIYF.

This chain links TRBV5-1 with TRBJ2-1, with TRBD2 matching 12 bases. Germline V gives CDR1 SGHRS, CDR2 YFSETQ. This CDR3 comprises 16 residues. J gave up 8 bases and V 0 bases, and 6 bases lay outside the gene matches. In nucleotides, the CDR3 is TGCGCCAGCAGCTTGGAACTAGCGGGAGGTTTCCATGAGCAGTTCTTC. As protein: CASSLELAGGFHEQFF. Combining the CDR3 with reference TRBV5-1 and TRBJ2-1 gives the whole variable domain KAGVTQTPRYLIKTRGQQVTLSCSPISGHRSVSWYQQTPGQGLQFLFEYFSETQRNKGNFPGRFSGRQFSNSRSEMNVSTLELGDSALYLCASSLELAGGFHEQFFGPGTRLTVL.

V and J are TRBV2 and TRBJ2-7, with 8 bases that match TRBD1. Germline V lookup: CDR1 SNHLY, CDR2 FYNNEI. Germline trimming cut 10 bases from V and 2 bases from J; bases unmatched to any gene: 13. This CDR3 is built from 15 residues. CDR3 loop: CAKGSDRGMPYEQYF. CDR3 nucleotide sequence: TGTGCCAAGGGGTCTGACAGGGGAATGCCCTACGAGCAGTACTTC.

Written as DNA, the CDR3 is TGCGCCAGCAGCCGGGACAGCCTAAGCTCCTACGAGCAGTACTTC. Translation: CASSRDSLSSYEQYF. This chain links TRBV5-1 with TRBJ2-7, with 7 bases identical to TRBD1. The CDR3 runs 15 residues. V dropped 4 bases and J dropped 0; count of bases not matched to a gene: 7. From germline, CDR1 is SGHRS and CDR2 YFSETQ.

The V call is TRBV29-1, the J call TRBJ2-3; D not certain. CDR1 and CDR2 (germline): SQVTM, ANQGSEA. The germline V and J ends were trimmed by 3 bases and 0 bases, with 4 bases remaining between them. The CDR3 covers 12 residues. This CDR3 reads CSVDRSTDTQYF. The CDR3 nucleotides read TGCAGCGTTGACAGGAGCACAGATACGCAGTATTTT.

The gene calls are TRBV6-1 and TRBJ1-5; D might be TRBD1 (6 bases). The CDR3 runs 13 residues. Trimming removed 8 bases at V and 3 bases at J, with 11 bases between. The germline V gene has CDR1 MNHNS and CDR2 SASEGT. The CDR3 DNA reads TGTGCCAGCGGTAGACAGGACAATCAGCCCCAGCATTTT. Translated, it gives CASGRQDNQPQHF.

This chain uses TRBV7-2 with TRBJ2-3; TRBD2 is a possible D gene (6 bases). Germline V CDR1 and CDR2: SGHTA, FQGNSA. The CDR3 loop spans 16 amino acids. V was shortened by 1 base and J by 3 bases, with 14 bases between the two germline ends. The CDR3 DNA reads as TGTGCCAGCAGCTTAGAGGGGCGGGGCGGTACAGATACGCAGTATTTT. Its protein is CASSLEGRGGTDTQYF.

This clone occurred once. CDR3 bases: TGCGCCAGCAGCTTGGCGGGACAGGATGCCTACGAGCAGTACTTC. This encodes CASSLAGQDAYEQYF. The chain couples TRBV5-1 to TRBJ2-7, with 8 bases lining up with TRBD1. Germline CDR1 is SGHRS and CDR2 is YFSETQ. The CDR3 runs 15 residues. With 0 bases clipped from V and 2 bases from J, the junction kept 4 bases outside the gene matches.

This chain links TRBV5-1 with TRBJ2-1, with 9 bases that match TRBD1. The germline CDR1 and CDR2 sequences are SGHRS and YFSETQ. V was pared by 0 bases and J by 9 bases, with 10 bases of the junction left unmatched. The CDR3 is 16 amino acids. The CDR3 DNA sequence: TGCGCCAGCAGCTTGGGCGGGACAGGGATAAGTGTTGAGCAGTTCTTC. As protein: CASSLGGTGISVEQFF.